The 11 T cell receptor beta chains in this list originate from one sample, sequenced in a study of blood T cells in healthy people across ages. Together with a sample-barcoded 5' primer, a J-beta primer mix was included in a second PCR lasting about 7 to 11 cycles. TCRdb processed the 5' RACE reads anew with MiXCR; each CDR3 protein has one entry. The table has approximately 830,000 distinct CDR3 sequences, roughly 60% seen once. What was sequenced was blood. These receptors were obtained from a man aged 25-45 years in good health.

The chain combines TRBV7-3 with TRBJ1-6, with D perhaps TRBD1 (6 bases). The germline CDR1 and CDR2 sequences are SGHTA and FQGTGA. Trimming cost V 2 bases and J 7 bases, with 12 bases left between them. The CDR3 spans 15 residues. This CDR3 reads CASSLQGYGNSPLHF. Written as DNA, the CDR3 is TGTGCCAGCAGCTTACAGGGGTACGGAAATTCACCCCTCCACTTT.

The CDR3 DNA is TGTGCCAGCAGCTTATCAAGCGGGGGGACCGACTCCTACAATGAGCAGTTCTTC. Its protein is CASSLSSGGTDSYNEQFF. The V and J genes are TRBV13 and TRBJ2-1; 9 bases fit TRBD2. Germline V lookup: CDR1 PRHDT, CDR2 FYEKMQ (reference sequence). CDR3 length: 18 amino acids. Germline trimming cut 2 bases from V and 0 bases from J; bases unmatched to any gene: 8.

V gene TRBV4-3 combines with J gene TRBJ2-3; no reliable D call. CDR3 length: 16 amino acids. V lost 3 bases and J 0 bases, leaving 13 bases between the germline ends. The germline gives CDR1 LGHNA, CDR2 YSLEER. CDR3 sequence reads: CASSHARRTSTDTQYF. CDR3 in DNA: TGCGCCAGCAGCCACGCGCGGCGTACTAGCACAGATACGCAGTATTTT.

The V gene is TRBV6-2 or TRBV6-3, the J gene TRBJ1-5; 7 bases align to TRBD1. The germline V gene has CDR1 MNHEY and CDR2 SVGEGT. This CDR3 has 14 amino acids. After removal of 3 bases from V and 4 bases from J, the junction contained 3 bases not matched to a gene. The CDR3 spells CASSYRQGNQPQHF. In nucleotides, the CDR3 is TGTGCCAGCAGTTATCGACAGGGAAATCAGCCCCAGCATTTT.

This clonotype came up once. V usage is TRBV7-8 and J usage is TRBJ2-5, with 8 bases fitting TRBD2. J lost 2 bases, V lost 10 bases, and 3 bases had no gene match. Germline values: CDR1 SGHVS, CDR2 FQNEAQ. This CDR3 is 12 amino acids long. The CDR3 protein is CAIPGGQETQYF. The CDR3 bases are TGTGCCATCCCGGGAGGGCAAGAGACCCAGTACTTC.

The J gene is TRBJ2-4, the V gene TRBV20-1, with a possible D match to TRBD2 (5 bases). The V end was cut by 3 bases, the J end by 0 bases, with 24 bases between. Germline V lookup: CDR1 DFQATT, CDR2 SNEGSKA (reference sequence). CDR3 length equals 19 residues. The CDR3 nucleotides read TGCAGTGCTAGTGTGGATCGGGATGGCGTGACCCTAGCCAAAAACATTCAGTACTTC. Amino acid sequence: CSASVDRDGVTLAKNIQYF.

The chain joins TRBV12-3 or TRBV12-4 to TRBJ1-4; D remains ambiguous. The V and J ends lost 7 bases and 9 bases respectively, with 12 bases between them. The CDR3 totals 12 residues. DNA for the CDR3: TGTGCCAGCACCTCAGACGGTCAAAAACTGTTTTTT. Translating gives CASTSDGQKLFF.

The gene calls are TRBV20-1 and TRBJ2-2; D is possibly TRBD1 (6 bases). Between the trimmed V and J ends, which lost 0 bases and 0 bases, there was a span of 14 bases. Germline assignment: CDR1 DFQATT and CDR2 SNEGSKA (reference sequence). The CDR3 runs to 17 residues. DNA for the CDR3: TGCAGTGCTAGAGATCTCCATGGGACACCGAACACCGGGGAGCTGTTTTTT. Its translation is CSARDLHGTPNTGELFF.

CDR3 protein: CASSPGQGALGQYF. The DNA for the CDR3 is TGTGCCAGCAGCCCGGGACAGGGGGCGCTCGGGCAGTACTTC. The chain couples TRBV9 to TRBJ2-5; TRBD1 agrees at 12 bases. Germline loops: CDR1 SGDLS, CDR2 YYNGEE. The ends lost 4 bases at V and 11 bases at J; junction bases unmatched: 9. The length of the CDR3 is 14 residues.

V usage is TRBV20-1 and J usage is TRBJ2-1; maybe TRBD2 (7 bases). The CDR3 runs to 15 residues. V shed 3 bases and J shed 6 bases, with 18 bases lying between them. The germline V gene encodes CDR1 DFQATT and CDR2 SNEGSKA (reference sequence). CDR3 DNA: TGCAGTGCTAGGTTTGGGGGGGCGAGAGTCAATGAGCAGTTCTTC. It yields the protein CSARFGGARVNEQFF.

The rearrangement joins TRBV7-2 to TRBJ1-5; D not resolved. The CDR3 sequence is 12 residues long. Trimming took off 1 base at V and 13 bases at J, with 11 bases between the two ends. The V gene's germline CDR1 is SGHTA and CDR2 FQGNSA. CDR3 nucleotides: TGTGCCAGCAGCTTAGAAGCAGGACCACAGCATTTT. It is translated as CASSLEAGPQHF.